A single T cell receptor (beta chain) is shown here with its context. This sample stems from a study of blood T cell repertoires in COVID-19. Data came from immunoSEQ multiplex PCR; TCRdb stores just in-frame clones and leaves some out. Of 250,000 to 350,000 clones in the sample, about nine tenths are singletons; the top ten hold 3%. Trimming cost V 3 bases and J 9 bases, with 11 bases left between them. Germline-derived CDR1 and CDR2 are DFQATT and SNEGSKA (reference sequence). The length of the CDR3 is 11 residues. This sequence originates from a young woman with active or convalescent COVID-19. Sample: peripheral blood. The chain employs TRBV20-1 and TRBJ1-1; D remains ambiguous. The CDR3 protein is CSARWEGKAFF. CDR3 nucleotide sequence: TGCAGTGCTAGGTGGGAGGGCAAAGCTTTCTTT.